These 3 T cell receptor beta chains came from one sample sequenced in a study of human T cells and chemical hapten exposure. One entry per CDR3 protein, called by TCRdb with MiXCR from the 5' RACE reads. The sample consists of about 81,000 distinct CDR3 sequences, approximately 8% of them appearing once. The study extracted total RNA from unfractionated whole blood. The source of these receptors is a male donor in good health.

The rearrangement uses TRBV14 and TRBJ2-3; possible D gene TRBD2, 6 bases. With 1 base removed from V and 0 bases from J, the gap between germline ends came to 17 bases. The germline CDR1 and CDR2 sequences are SGHDN and FVKESK. This CDR3 is 18 amino acids long. CDR3 amino acids: CASSQGQHGGLSTDTQYF. CDR3 sequence (DNA): TGTGCCAGCAGCCAAGGGCAGCACGGGGGACTTAGCACAGATACGCAGTATTTT.

This clonotype was counted ten times or more. The CDR3 DNA follows: TGCGCCAGCAGCTTGGTTGGGCAGTTGGCGAAAGAGCAGTTCTTC. It is translated as CASSLVGQLAKEQFF. V gene TRBV5-1 combines with J gene TRBJ2-1, with D unclear. Trimming stripped 0 bases from V and 10 bases from J, with 17 bases between. Per germline, CDR1 SGHRS and CDR2 YFSETQ. The CDR3 totals 15 residues.

This clonotype turned up a few times. The chain couples TRBV7-2 to TRBJ1-1; D remains ambiguous. The germline V gene has CDR1 SGHTA and CDR2 FQGNSA. The CDR3 runs 15 residues. Trimming took off 3 bases at V and 0 bases at J, with 11 bases between the two ends. The DNA for the CDR3 is TGTGCCAGCAGCTTCCGCGACACTTTGAACACTGAAGCTTTCTTT. As protein: CASSFRDTLNTEAFF.